This T cell receptor (beta chain) comes out of a study of blood T cells in healthy people across ages. General study results and limits: The long-lived group displayed more naive CD4+ cells, plus higher diversity, than the aged donors did.

Peripheral blood, approximately 10 milliliters per donor, was collected. In the case of this clonotype: Its antigen is not identified.

Germline V CDR1 and CDR2: DFQATT, SNEGSKA (reference sequence). The length of the CDR3 is 12 residues. The use of a sample-barcoded 5' primer and a J-beta primer mix characterized a second PCR of about 7 to 12 cycles. TCRdb reanalysed the 5' RACE reads using MiXCR and keeps one entry per CDR3 protein. The sample consists of around 1.7 million distinct CDR3 sequences, approximately 28% of them appearing once. The receptor was derived from a woman aged 25-40 years in good health. This chain connects TRBV20-1 to TRBJ2-7; D may be TRBD1 (5 bases). What was sequenced was blood. The CDR3 coding sequence is TGCAGGGCCACTCCCCCAGGGATAGCGCAGTACTTC. It is translated as CRATPPGIAQYF.